A selection of T cell receptor beta chains follows, all from one sample in a study of blood T cells in healthy people across ages. A single record per CDR3 protein comes from TCRdb applying MiXCR to the 5' RACE reads. Of about 540,000 distinct CDR3 sequences listed, around 24% are singletons. The same specimen was also included in a second study, on T cells of mothers and their children.

Sequencing used blood. All receptors derive from a boy aged 5-17 years in good health. Both conserved end residues are part of each CDR3. Fields, in order: D gene, J gene, V gene, CDR3 protein. A D gene is named only where the DNA matches it firmly.

d_call: NA
j_call: TRBJ2-3
v_call: TRBV20-1
cdr3_aa: CSAPSAPSLVEYF

d_call: NA
j_call: TRBJ2-1
v_call: TRBV20-1
cdr3_aa: CSASGGPRTPIYNEQFF

d_call: NA
j_call: TRBJ2-7
v_call: TRBV6-6
cdr3_aa: CATIPEAGGNYEQYF

d_call: NA
j_call: TRBJ2-1
v_call: TRBV6-6
cdr3_aa: CASSYGVTGSYNEQFF

d_call: NA
j_call: TRBJ1-5
v_call: TRBV6-2/TRBV6-3
cdr3_aa: CASGFGRGSYSNQPQHF

d_call: TRBD1
j_call: TRBJ2-3
v_call: TRBV5-4
cdr3_aa: CASSATTGGELYF

d_call: TRBD1
j_call: TRBJ2-3
v_call: TRBV4-3
cdr3_aa: CASSQEDRGTDTQYF

d_call: NA
j_call: TRBJ2-1
v_call: TRBV5-1
cdr3_aa: CASSLAVEHNEQFF

d_call: NA
j_call: TRBJ2-3
v_call: TRBV29-1
cdr3_aa: CSVGLYTDTQYF

d_call: NA
j_call: TRBJ2-1
v_call: TRBV4-3
cdr3_aa: CASSQDWRGGVHEQFF

d_call: TRBD2
j_call: TRBJ2-5
v_call: TRBV14
cdr3_aa: CASSHSSGTSVQTQYF

d_call: TRBD2
j_call: TRBJ2-3
v_call: TRBV5-6
cdr3_aa: CASSQLSGIITDTQYF

d_call: TRBD2
j_call: TRBJ2-7
v_call: TRBV20-1
cdr3_aa: CSARDPRTSGVYEQYF

d_call: TRBD2
j_call: TRBJ2-5
v_call: TRBV5-5
cdr3_aa: CASSLVLAGVQETQYF

d_call: TRBD1
j_call: TRBJ1-1
v_call: TRBV28
cdr3_aa: CASSLTTGEGTEAFF

d_call: TRBD2
j_call: TRBJ2-7
v_call: TRBV27
cdr3_aa: CASSFTSGGPYEQYF

d_call: TRBD1
j_call: TRBJ1-4
v_call: TRBV12-3/TRBV12-4
cdr3_aa: CASGQAREKLFF

d_call: NA
j_call: TRBJ1-1
v_call: TRBV6-9
cdr3_aa: CASRDQGTEAFF

d_call: NA
j_call: TRBJ2-7
v_call: TRBV4-3
cdr3_aa: CASSQDGGSSYEQYF

d_call: NA
j_call: TRBJ2-7
v_call: TRBV9
cdr3_aa: CASSVGDTSRDEQYF

d_call: TRBD2
j_call: TRBJ2-4
v_call: TRBV4-3
cdr3_aa: CASSLLGRGEKYF

d_call: NA
j_call: TRBJ2-1
v_call: TRBV7-8
cdr3_aa: CASSRTDSYNEQFF